This T cell receptor beta chain was observed in a study of molecular identifiers for immune sequencing clone quantification. TCRdb ran MiXCR on the PCR reads and lists one entry per CDR3 protein. In the table there are about half a million distinct CDR3 sequences, about 26% of which are singletons. This CDR3 has 20 residues. The germline V and J ends were trimmed by 0 bases and 0 bases, with 18 bases remaining between them. Germline values: CDR1 LNHNV, CDR2 YYDKDF (reference sequence). The authors gated naive CD8 T cells as CD8+CD4-CCR7+CD45RA+ for sorting. The V call is TRBV15, the J call TRBJ2-6, with D possibly called TRBD1 or TRBD2 (5 bases each). This clonotype was obtained from a human donor in good health. Some libraries in this study had Jurkat cell RNA spiked in. What was sequenced was naive CD8+ T cells from blood, with Jurkat cell RNA spiked in. Subset in this sample: FACS-sorted CD8+CD4-CCR7+CD45RA+ naive T cells. The CDR3 DNA reads TGTGCCACCAGCAGAGAGATGGGGGACGGATATCCCTCTGGGGCCAACGTCCTGACTTTC. Translating it yields CATSREMGDGYPSGANVLTF. The whole variable domain, remainder taken from reference TRBV15 and TRBJ2-6, is DAMVIQNPRYQVTQFGKPVTLSCSQTLNHNVMYWYQQKSSQAPKLLFHYYDKDFNNEADTPDNFQSRRPNTSFCFLDIRSPGLGDTAMYLCATSREMGDGYPSGANVLTFGAGSRLTVL.